This T cell receptor beta chain was captured by sequencing in a study of CD8 T cells in Susac syndrome. It was with random hexamers that about 0.45 to 1 ug RNA was reverse transcribed. immunoSEQ multiplex PCR amplified TCR beta CDR3 across 54 Vbeta, 13 Jbeta. TCRdb ran MiXCR on the immunoSEQ multiplex PCR reads and lists one entry per CDR3 protein. The sample gives 250,000 to 300,000 distinct CDR3 sequences, over 75% of which show up once; 0.21% is in the top ten. The germline CDR1 and CDR2 sequences are WSHSY and SAAADI. This CDR3 is 14 amino acids long. The V gene lost 7 bases and the J gene lost 4 bases, with 13 bases spanning the gap.

J is TRBJ2-2 and V is TRBV10-2; possibly TRBD2 for D (5 bases). This receptor was obtained from a human donor with multiple sclerosis. The sequenced material came from CD8+ T cells from PBMCs. CDR3 amino acids: CASNQLGSTGELFF. CDR3 in DNA: TGCGCCAGCAATCAACTAGGAAGCACCGGGGAGCTGTTTTTT.